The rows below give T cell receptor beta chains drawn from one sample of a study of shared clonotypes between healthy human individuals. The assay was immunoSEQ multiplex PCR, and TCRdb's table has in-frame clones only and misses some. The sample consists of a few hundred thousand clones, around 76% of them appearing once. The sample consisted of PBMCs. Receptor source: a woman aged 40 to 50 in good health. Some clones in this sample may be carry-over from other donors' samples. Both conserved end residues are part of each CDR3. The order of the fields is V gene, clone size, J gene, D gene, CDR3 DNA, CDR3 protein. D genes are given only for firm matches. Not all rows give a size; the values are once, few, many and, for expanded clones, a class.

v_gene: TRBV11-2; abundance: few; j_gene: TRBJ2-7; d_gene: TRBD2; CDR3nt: TGTGCCAGCAGCTTAGTCTTGCGGACTAGCGCTTACGAGCAGTACTTC; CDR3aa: CASSLVLRTSAYEQYF
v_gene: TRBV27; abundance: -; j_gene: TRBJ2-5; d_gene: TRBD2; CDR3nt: TGTGCCAGCAGCCCCGGGACTAGTGGGAAGACCCAGTACTTC; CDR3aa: CASSPGTSGKTQYF
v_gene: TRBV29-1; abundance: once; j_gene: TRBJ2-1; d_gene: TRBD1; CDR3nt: TGCAGCGTTGGACAGGGCAATGAGCAGTTCTTC; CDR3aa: CSVGQGNEQFF
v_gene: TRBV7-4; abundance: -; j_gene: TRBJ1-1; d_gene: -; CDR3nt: TGTGCCAGCAGCTTGGTTCGGGGGGACACTGAAGCTTTCTTT; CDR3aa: CASSLVRGDTEAFF
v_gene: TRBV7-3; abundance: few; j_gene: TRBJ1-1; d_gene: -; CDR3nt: TGTGCCAGCAGGGGTTCAGGGACCAACACTGAAGCTTTCTTT; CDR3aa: CASRGSGTNTEAFF
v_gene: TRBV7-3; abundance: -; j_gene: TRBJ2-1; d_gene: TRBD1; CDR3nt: TGTGCCAGCAGCCAAGGACAGGGACGCGGTGATGAGCAGTTCTTC; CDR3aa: CASSQGQGRGDEQFF
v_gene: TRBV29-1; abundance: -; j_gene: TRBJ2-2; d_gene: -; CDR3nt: TGCAGCGTTCGACAGTATGGGGACACCGGGGAGCTGTTTTTT; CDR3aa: CSVRQYGDTGELFF
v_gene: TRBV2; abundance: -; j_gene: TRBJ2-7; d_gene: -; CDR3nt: TGTGCCAGCAGTGTACAGATTTACAACGAGCAGTACTTC; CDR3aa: CASSVQIYNEQYF
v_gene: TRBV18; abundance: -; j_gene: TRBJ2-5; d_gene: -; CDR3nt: TGTGCCAGCTCACCAGAGAGGGGCCGCCAAGAGACCCAGTACTTC; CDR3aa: CASSPERGRQETQYF
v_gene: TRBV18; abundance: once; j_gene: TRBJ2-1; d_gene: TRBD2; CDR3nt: TGTGCCAGCTCACGGGAGGGGAGCTACAATGAGCAGTTCTTC; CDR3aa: CASSREGSYNEQFF
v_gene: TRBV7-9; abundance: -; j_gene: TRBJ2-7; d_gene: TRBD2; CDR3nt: TGTGCCAGCAGCTCCCGTAGCGGGAACTACGAGCAGTACTTC; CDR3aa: CASSSRSGNYEQYF
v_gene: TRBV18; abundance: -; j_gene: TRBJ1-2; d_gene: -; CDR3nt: TGTGCCAGCTCACCGTCGGAGGCTCGGACTGGCTACACCTTC; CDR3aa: CASSPSEARTGYTF
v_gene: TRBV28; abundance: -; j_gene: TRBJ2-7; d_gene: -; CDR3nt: TGTGCCAGCAGTTTTCCTGACTCGAACTCCTACGAGCAGTACTTC; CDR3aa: CASSFPDSNSYEQYF
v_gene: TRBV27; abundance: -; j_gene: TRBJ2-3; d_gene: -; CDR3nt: TGTGCCAGCAGTCGAACCCCGCAGGGGTGGACAGATACGCAGTATTTT; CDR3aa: CASSRTPQGWTDTQYF
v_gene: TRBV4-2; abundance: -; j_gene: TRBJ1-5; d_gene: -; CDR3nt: TGTGCCAGCAGCCTCGATTGGAGGCAGCCCCAGCATTTT; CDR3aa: CASSLDWRQPQHF
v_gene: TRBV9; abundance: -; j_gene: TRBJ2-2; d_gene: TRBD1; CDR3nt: TGTGCCAGCAACTCTGACAGGGTAGCCACCGGGGAGCTGTTTTTT; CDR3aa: CASNSDRVATGELFF
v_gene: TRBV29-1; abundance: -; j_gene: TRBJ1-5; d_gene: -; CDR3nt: TGCAGCGTTGGGCAGGGCAATCAGCCCCAGCATTTT; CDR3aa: CSVGQGNQPQHF
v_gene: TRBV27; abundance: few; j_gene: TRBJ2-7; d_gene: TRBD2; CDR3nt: TGTGCCAGCAGTTCCTCCGGGACTAGCGTAACCTACGAGCAGTACTTC; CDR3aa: CASSSSGTSVTYEQYF
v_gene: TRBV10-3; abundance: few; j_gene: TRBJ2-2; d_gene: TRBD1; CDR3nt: TGTGCCATCAGTGAGTCGATTCAGGGGGCGATCGGGGAGCTGTTTTTT; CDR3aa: CAISESIQGAIGELFF
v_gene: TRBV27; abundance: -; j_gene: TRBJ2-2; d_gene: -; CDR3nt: TGTGCCAGCAGTTTAAGAGGCTTTGACACCGGGGAGCTGTTTTTT; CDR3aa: CASSLRGFDTGELFF
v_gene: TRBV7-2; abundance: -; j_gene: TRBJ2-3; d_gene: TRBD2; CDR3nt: TGTGCCAGCAGCTTAACCGGGAGGCCCACAGATACGCAGTATTTT; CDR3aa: CASSLTGRPTDTQYF
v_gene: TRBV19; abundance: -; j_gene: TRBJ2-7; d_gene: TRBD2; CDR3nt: TGTGCCAGTAGTATCGGTGGGAGGGTGTTTGACGAGCAGTACTTC; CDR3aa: CASSIGGRVFDEQYF
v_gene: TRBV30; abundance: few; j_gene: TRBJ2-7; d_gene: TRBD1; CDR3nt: TGTGCCTGGAGTGTAGGGACAGGATCCTACGAGCAGTACTTC; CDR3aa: CAWSVGTGSYEQYF
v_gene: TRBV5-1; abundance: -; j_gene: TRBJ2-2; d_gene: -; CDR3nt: TGCGCCAGCGGGGACAATCCCACCGGGGAGCTGTTTTTT; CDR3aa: CASGDNPTGELFF
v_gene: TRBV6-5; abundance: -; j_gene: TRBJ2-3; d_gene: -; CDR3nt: TGTGCCAGCAGTTACTTTCGGACCACAGATACGCAGTATTTT; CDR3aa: CASSYFRTTDTQYF
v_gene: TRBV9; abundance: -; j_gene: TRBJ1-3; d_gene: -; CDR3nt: TGTGCCAGCAGCCCTCAATCTCCAGGGCTCGGAAACACCATATATTTT; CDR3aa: CASSPQSPGLGNTIYF
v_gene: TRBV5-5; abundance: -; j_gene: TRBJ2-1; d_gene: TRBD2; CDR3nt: TGTGCCAGCAGCCTCTCGACTAGCGGGAGCTACAATGAGCAGTTCTTC; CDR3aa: CASSLSTSGSYNEQFF
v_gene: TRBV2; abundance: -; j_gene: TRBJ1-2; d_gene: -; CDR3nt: TGTGCCAGCAGTGGGGGTCAGGGCTACACCTTC; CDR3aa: CASSGGQGYTF
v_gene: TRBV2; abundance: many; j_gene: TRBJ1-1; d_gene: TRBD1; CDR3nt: TGTGCCAGCAACTGGGACAGCTTAGGGGGAGCTTTCTTT; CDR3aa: CASNWDSLGGAFF
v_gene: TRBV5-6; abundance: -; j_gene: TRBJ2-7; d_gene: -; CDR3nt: TGTGCCAGCAGCTTGGGGACTACATCCTACGAGCAGTACTTC; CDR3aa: CASSLGTTSYEQYF
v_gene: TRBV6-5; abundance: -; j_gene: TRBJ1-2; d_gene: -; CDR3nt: TGTGCCAGCGGGCAGGCGTATGGCTACACCTTC; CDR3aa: CASGQAYGYTF
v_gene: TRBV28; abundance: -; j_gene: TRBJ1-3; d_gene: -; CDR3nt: TGTGCCAGCAGTTTACTGGGGCGACGCTCTGGAAACACCATATATTTT; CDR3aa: CASSLLGRRSGNTIYF
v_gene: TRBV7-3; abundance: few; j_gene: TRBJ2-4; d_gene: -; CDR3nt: TGTGCCAGCAGCCCACCGGGGGCGAACATTCAGTACTTC; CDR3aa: CASSPPGANIQYF
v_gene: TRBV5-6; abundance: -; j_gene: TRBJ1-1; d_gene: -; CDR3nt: TGTGCCAGCAGCTTGGGACACCCGAACACTGAAGCTTTCTTT; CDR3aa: CASSLGHPNTEAFF
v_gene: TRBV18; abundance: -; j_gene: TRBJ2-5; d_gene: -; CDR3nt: TGTGCCAGCTCACCGGGAGAGACCCAGTACTTC; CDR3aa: CASSPGETQYF
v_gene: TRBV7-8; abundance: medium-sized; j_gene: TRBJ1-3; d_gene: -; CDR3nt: TGTGCCAGCAGCGCGAGATTAGTAAAGGGGGAGTTACATTTT; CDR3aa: CASSARLVKGELHF
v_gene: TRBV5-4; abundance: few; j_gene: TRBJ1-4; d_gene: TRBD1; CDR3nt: TGTGCCAGCAGCACCCGGACAGGGACTAATGAAAAACTGTTTTTT; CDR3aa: CASSTRTGTNEKLFF
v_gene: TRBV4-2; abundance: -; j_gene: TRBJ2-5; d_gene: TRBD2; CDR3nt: TGTGCCAGCAGCCCTGGACTAGCGGGAGAAGCGGAGACCCAGTACTTC; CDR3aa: CASSPGLAGEAETQYF
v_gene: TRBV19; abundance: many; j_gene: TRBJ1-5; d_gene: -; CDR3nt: TGTGCCAGCCCAGAGGAGGGCAGCAATCAGCCCCAGCATTTT; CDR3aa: CASPEEGSNQPQHF
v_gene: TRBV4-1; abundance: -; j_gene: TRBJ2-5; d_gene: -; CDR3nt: TGCGCCAGCAGCCAAGGTCCTGTGCAAGAGACCCAGTACTTC; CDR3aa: CASSQGPVQETQYF
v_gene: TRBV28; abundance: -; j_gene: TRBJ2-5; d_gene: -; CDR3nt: TGTGCCAGCAGTCCTTGGTCCGAAGGTGGGGAGACCCAGTACTTC; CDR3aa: CASSPWSEGGETQYF
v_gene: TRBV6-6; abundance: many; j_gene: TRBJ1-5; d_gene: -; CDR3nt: TGTGCCAGCGTCGGCGCCTTGAGCAATCAGCCCCAGCATTTT; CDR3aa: CASVGALSNQPQHF
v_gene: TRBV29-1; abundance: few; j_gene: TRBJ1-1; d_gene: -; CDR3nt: TGCAGCGTTGACGCGGGTGGCGCTGAAGCTTTCTTT; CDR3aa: CSVDAGGAEAFF
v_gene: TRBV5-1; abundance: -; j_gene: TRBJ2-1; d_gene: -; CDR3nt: TGCGCCAGCAGCTTGGTTGCAGGGATAAATGAGCAGTTCTTC; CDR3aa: CASSLVAGINEQFF
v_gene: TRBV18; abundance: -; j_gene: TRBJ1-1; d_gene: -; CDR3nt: TGTGCCACCTTTTCCCGTCTTTGGATGCCTCCCCTGAACACTGAAGCTTTCTTT; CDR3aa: CATFSRLWMPPLNTEAFF
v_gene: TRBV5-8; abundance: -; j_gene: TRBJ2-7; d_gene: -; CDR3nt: TGTGCCAGCAGCTCTCCTGACATCTACGAGCAGTACTTC; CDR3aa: CASSSPDIYEQYF
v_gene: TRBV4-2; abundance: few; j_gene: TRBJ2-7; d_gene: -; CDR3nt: TGTGCCAGCAGCCAAGACGGACAGTTAACTCGCGAGCAGTACTTC; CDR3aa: CASSQDGQLTREQYF
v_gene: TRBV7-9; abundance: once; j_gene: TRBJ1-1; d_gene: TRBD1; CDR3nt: TGTGCCAGCAGCACTTCAGGGGGAGTCGACACTGAAGCTTTCTTT; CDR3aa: CASSTSGGVDTEAFF
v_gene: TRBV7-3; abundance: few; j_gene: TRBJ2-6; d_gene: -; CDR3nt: TGTGCCAGCAGCTCCCTCCGGGCCAACGTCCTGACTTTC; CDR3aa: CASSSLRANVLTF
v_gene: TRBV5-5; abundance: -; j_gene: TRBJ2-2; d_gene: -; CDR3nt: TGTGCCAGCAGCTTGGGACTAGTTGCTACCCCAGTGCTGTTTTTT; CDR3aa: CASSLGLVATPVLFF
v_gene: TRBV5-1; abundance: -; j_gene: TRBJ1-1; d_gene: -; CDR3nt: TGCGCCAGCAGCTTACTCCGGGAGCACACTGAAGCTTTCTTT; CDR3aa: CASSLLREHTEAFF